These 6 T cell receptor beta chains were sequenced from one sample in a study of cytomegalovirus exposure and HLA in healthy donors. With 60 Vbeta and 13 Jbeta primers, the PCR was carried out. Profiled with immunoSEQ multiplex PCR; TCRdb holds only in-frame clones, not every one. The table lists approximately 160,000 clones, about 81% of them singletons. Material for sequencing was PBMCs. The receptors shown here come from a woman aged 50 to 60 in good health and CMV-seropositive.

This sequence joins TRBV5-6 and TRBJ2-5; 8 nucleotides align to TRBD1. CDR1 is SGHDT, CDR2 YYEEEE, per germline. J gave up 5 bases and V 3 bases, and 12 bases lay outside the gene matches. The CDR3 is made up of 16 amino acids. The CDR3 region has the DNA TGTGCCAGCAGCTCTCTCACAGGGGGGCGGAGGGAGACCCAGTACTTC. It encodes CASSSLTGGRRETQYF. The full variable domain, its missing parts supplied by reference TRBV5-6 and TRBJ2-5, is DAGVTQSPTHLIKTRGQQVTLRCSPKSGHDTVSWYQQALGQGPQFIFQYYEEEERQRGNFPDRFSGHQFPNYSSELNVNALLLGDSALYLCASSSLTGGRRETQYFGPGTRLLVL.

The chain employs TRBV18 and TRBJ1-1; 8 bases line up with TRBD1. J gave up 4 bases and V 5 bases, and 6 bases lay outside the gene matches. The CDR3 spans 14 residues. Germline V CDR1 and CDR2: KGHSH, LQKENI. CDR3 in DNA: TGTGCCAGCTCAACCACAGGGGGTAGCACTGAAGCTTTCTTT. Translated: CASSTTGGSTEAFF.

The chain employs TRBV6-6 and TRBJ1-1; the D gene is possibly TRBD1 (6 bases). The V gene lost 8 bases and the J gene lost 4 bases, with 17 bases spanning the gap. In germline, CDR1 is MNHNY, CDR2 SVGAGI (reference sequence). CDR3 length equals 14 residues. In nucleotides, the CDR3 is TGTGCCAGCGCCTCACAGGGTACCGCCACTGAAGCTTTCTTT. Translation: CASASQGTATEAFF.

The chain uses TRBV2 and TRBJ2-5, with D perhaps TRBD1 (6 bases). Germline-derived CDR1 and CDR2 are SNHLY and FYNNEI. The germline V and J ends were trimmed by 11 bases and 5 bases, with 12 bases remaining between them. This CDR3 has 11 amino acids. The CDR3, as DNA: TGTGCCGGGGGACAAACGGAGACCCAGTACTTC. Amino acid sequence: CAGGQTETQYF.

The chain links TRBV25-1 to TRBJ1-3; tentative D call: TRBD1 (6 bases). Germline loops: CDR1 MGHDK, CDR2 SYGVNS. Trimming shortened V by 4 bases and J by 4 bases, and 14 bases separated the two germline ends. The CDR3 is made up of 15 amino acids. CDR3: CASSASRGSGNTIYF. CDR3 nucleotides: TGTGCCAGCAGTGCCTCAAGGGGGTCGGGAAACACCATATATTTT. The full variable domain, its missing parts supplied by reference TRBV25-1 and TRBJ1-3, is EADIYQTPRYLVIGTGKKITLECSQTMGHDKMYWYQQDPGMELHLIHYSYGVNSTEKGDLSSESTVSRIRTEHFPLTLESARPSHTSQYLCASSASRGSGNTIYFGEGSWLTVV.

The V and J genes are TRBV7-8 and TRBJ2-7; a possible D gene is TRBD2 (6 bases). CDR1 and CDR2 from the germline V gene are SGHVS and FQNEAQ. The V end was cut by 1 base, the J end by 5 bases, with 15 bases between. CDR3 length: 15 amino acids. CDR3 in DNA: TGTGCCAGCAGCTTAGACGGGGGAGAGGGAGACGAGCAGTACTTC. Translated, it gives CASSLDGGEGDEQYF.